What follows are 31 T cell receptor beta chains derived from one specimen sequenced in a study of beta chain features in type 1 diabetes. These receptors' targets are unknown. Points from the study as a whole: When Type 1 diabetes patients were examined, their TCRB CDR3s proved moderately but significantly shorter in all four CD4+ subsets.

Reverse transcription of all isolated RNA meant that expressed TCRB transcripts were sequenced. TCRdb's table, derived via immunoSEQ multiplex PCR, lists solely in-frame clones and lacks some. The sample contains approximately 280,000 clones, 15% of which appear only once. Specimen: naive CD4+ T cells from blood. The receptors originated from a man between 18 and 29 years old with type 1 diabetes.

This clone was detected a few times. The rearrangement links TRBV14 to TRBJ2-5; TRBD2 agrees at 7 bases. The length of the CDR3 is 15 residues. V shed 5 bases and J 5 bases; nucleotides not matched to a gene: 11. Germline V lookup: CDR1 SGHDN, CDR2 FVKESK. CDR3 DNA: TGTGCCAGCAGCTCTACGTGGGAGGGGCACGAGACCCAGTACTTC. It specifies CASSSTWEGHETQYF.

This clone showed up just a few times. The V gene is TRBV4-3, the J gene TRBJ2-7; no reliable D call. Germline V gene sequence: CDR1 LGHNA, CDR2 YSLEER. The CDR3 sequence is 17 residues long. The ends were cut back, 0 bases at V and 2 bases at J, with 17 bases in the middle. The DNA of the CDR3 is TGCGCCAGCAGCCAAGACGGATTGCCAGGCTATGCCTACGAGCAGTACTTC. Translation gives CASSQDGLPGYAYEQYF.

V usage is TRBV14 and J usage is TRBJ2-2; D might be TRBD1 (5 bases). The CDR3 contains 16 residues. Germline loops: CDR1 SGHDN, CDR2 FVKESK. The V end lost 4 bases, the J end lost 3 bases, and 15 bases lay between the germline ends. Here the CDR3 reads CASSPHRGTYTGELFF. The CDR3 coding sequence is TGTGCCAGCAGCCCTCATAGGGGAACTTACACCGGGGAGCTGTTTTTT.

The chain joins TRBV19 to TRBJ2-7; 7 bases align to TRBD1. The length of the CDR3 is 14 residues. The trim removed 11 bases at V and 1 base at J, leaving 11 bases unmatched. The germline gives CDR1 LNHDA, CDR2 SQIVND (reference sequence). CDR3 loop: CACAPRDRSYEQYF. In nucleotides, the CDR3 is TGTGCCTGCGCTCCCCGGGACAGATCCTACGAGCAGTACTTC.

In this sample, this clone turned up a few times. This rearrangement joins TRBV2 to TRBJ2-7; 12 bases fit TRBD1. The V and J ends lost 7 bases and 3 bases, in that order; junction bases with no gene match: 7. This CDR3 region has 15 residues. CDR1 and CDR2 (germline): SNHLY, FYNNEI. This chain's CDR3 is CASTQGQGAGYEQYF. The DNA for the CDR3 is TGTGCCAGCACCCAGGGACAGGGGGCTGGCTACGAGCAGTACTTC.

The chain joins TRBV10-3 to TRBJ1-6; 7 positions agree with TRBD1. CDR3 length: 16 residues. V shed 4 bases, J shed 6 bases, and the junction held 9 bases outside the gene matches. Germline CDR1 and CDR2: ENHRY and SYGVKD. The chain's CDR3 is CAISANLGTANSPLHF. The DNA for the CDR3 is TGTGCCATCAGTGCCAACTTGGGGACAGCTAATTCACCCCTCCACTTT.

The chain employs TRBV21-1 and TRBJ2-7; the DNA was not compared with TRBD2, the D call given in the table. TRBV21-1 is a known pseudogene. This CDR3 is built from 12 residues. In DNA form, the CDR3 reads TGTGCCAGCGAGAAAGTGGTATACGAGCAGTACTTC. Translating it yields CASEKVVYEQYF.

This chain connects TRBV30 to TRBJ2-1; 13 bases line up with TRBD2. This CDR3 comprises 17 residues. Looked up from germline, CDR1 is GTSNPN and CDR2 is SVGIG (reference sequence). V dropped 1 base and J dropped 0; count of bases not matched to a gene: 3. The CDR3 DNA is TGTGCCTGGAGTGGACTAGCGGGGGGTACCTCCTACAATGAGCAGTTCTTC. It codes for CAWSGLAGGTSYNEQFF. The full variable domain, in which reference TRBV30 and TRBJ2-1 provide the parts outside the CDR3, is SQTIHQWPATLVQPVGSPLSLECTVEGTSNPNLYWYRQAAGRGLQLLFYSVGIGQISSEVPQNLSASRPQDRQFILSSKKLLLSDSGFYLCAWSGLAGGTSYNEQFFGPGTRLTVL.

The chain uses TRBV28 and TRBJ2-7, with D perhaps TRBD2 (6 bases). The CDR3 is made up of 15 amino acids. Trimming took off 5 bases at V and 3 bases at J, with 17 bases between the two ends. Germline V gene data show CDR1 as MDHEN and CDR2 as SYDVKM. DNA of the CDR3: TGTGCCAGCAGTAGAAGGGGACTCCTCTACTACGAGCAGTACTTC. Translated, it gives CASSRRGLLYYEQYF. Based on the CDR3 plus reference TRBV28 and TRBJ2-7, the full variable domain is DVKVTQSSRYLVKRTGEKVFLECVQDMDHENMFWYRQDPGLGLRLIYFSYDVKMKEKGDIPEGYSVSREKKERFSLILESASTNQTSMYLCASSRRGLLYYEQYFGPGTRLTVT.

V is TRBV4-2 and J is TRBJ1-2, with D hard to call. Germline CDR1 and CDR2: LGHNA and YNFKEQ. The CDR3 totals 14 residues. V dropped 1 base and J dropped 6 bases, with 12 bases sitting between them. The CDR3 spells CASSQGSAQDGYTF. CDR3 sequence (DNA): TGTGCCAGCAGCCAAGGGTCCGCCCAGGATGGCTACACCTTC.

This chain joins TRBV30 and TRBJ1-2, with 9 bases aligning to TRBD1. V lost 0 bases and J lost 7; bases outside the gene matches: 6. Germline assignment: CDR1 GTSNPN and CDR2 SVGIG (reference sequence). The CDR3 is 14 residues long. The DNA for the CDR3 is TGTGCCTGGAGTGTTTGGGGACAGGGAGGTGGCTACACCTTC. It yields the protein CAWSVWGQGGGYTF. Full variable domain (rest looked up from reference TRBV30 and TRBJ1-2): SQTIHQWPATLVQPVGSPLSLECTVEGTSNPNLYWYRQAAGRGLQLLFYSVGIGQISSEVPQNLSASRPQDRQFILSSKKLLLSDSGFYLCAWSVWGQGGGYTFGSGTRLTVV.

The gene calls are TRBV10-3 and TRBJ2-1; 9 bases line up with TRBD1. The V gene's germline CDR1 is ENHRY and CDR2 SYGVKD. V gave up 2 bases and J gave up 8 bases; unmatched junction bases: 4. This CDR3 has 14 amino acids. Here the CDR3 reads CAISERDRAYEQFF. CDR3 DNA: TGTGCCATCAGTGAGAGGGACAGGGCCTATGAGCAGTTCTTC.

V usage is TRBV29-1 and J usage is TRBJ2-7; 7 bases match TRBD1. The CDR3 is 13 residues long. CDR1 and CDR2 (germline): SQVTM, ANQGSEA. J was trimmed by 4 bases and V by 6 bases; bases with no gene match: 9. This CDR3 reads CSVGRTGSYEQYF. CDR3 coding DNA: TGCAGCGTGGGCCGGACAGGATCATACGAGCAGTACTTC.

This clone was detected a few times. J is TRBJ2-1 and V is TRBV7-9; a weak D match, TRBD2 (6 bases). Germline assignment: CDR1 SEHNR and CDR2 FQNEAQ (reference sequence). The V gene lost 3 bases and the J gene lost 10 bases, with 16 bases spanning the gap. This CDR3 contains 14 residues. The DNA for the CDR3 is TGTGCCAGCAGCTTCGGGGGAGTAGGAGGCGAGCAGTTCTTC. It is translated as CASSFGGVGGEQFF.

The table lists this clone with a few counts. The rearrangement links TRBV5-1 to TRBJ2-7; tentatively, D is TRBD2 (5 bases). V was clipped by 4 bases and J by 2 bases, with 16 bases between them. Germline V gives CDR1 SGHRS, CDR2 YFSETQ. The CDR3 length is 15 residues. The CDR3 bases are TGCGCCAGCAGCCCCCGGTCGGAGGTCGCCTACGAGCAGTACTTC. It yields the protein CASSPRSEVAYEQYF.

This clone was detected only a few times. This chain links TRBV14 with TRBJ2-7; 11 nucleotides align to TRBD1. The CDR3 is 17 amino acids. Losses at the gene ends were 4 bases for V and 7 bases for J; bases not matched to a gene: 15. Looked up from germline, CDR1 is SGHDN and CDR2 is FVKESK. CDR3 protein: CASSRLFGPDRGLEQYF. CDR3 nucleotides: TGTGCCAGCAGCCGCCTTTTTGGGCCGGACAGGGGGCTTGAGCAGTACTTC.

V is TRBV5-4 and J is TRBJ2-1; D possibly corresponds to TRBD2 (7 bases). In germline, CDR1 is SGHNT, CDR2 YYREEE (reference sequence). Trimming removed 4 bases at V and 10 bases at J, with 15 bases between. The CDR3 has 13 amino acids. The CDR3 here is CASSPGGGREQFF. The CDR3 coding sequence is TGTGCCAGCAGCCCCGGCGGGGGCCGGGAGCAGTTCTTC.

The chain combines TRBV18 with TRBJ2-7; D perhaps matches TRBD1 (6 bases). The CDR3 is 15 amino acids. Per germline, CDR1 KGHSH and CDR2 LQKENI. Trimming pared 2 bases from V and 2 bases from J, leaving 13 bases between. The CDR3 loop is CASSPSGAQAYEQYF. The CDR3, as DNA: TGTGCCAGCTCACCATCAGGGGCGCAGGCCTACGAGCAGTACTTC.

The chain recombines TRBV18 with TRBJ1-2, with TRBD1 matching over 7 bases. In germline, CDR1 is KGHSH, CDR2 LQKENI. CDR3 length: 15 residues. The ends lost 5 bases at V and 4 bases at J; junction bases unmatched: 10. The CDR3 sequence is CASSTGQKFPYGYTF. The CDR3 nucleotides are TGTGCCAGCTCAACGGGACAGAAATTTCCCTATGGCTACACCTTC.

This clone appeared a few times. V and J are TRBV5-1 and TRBJ2-2, with 10 bases that match TRBD2. Germline CDR1 is SGHRS and CDR2 is YFSETQ. CDR3 size: 15 residues. After removal of 5 bases from V and 5 bases from J, the junction contained 6 bases not matched to a gene. CDR3 amino acids: CASSSGSGRTGELFF. The CDR3 coding sequence is TGCGCCAGCAGTTCCGGTAGCGGGAGGACCGGGGAGCTGTTTTTT.

This clone was seen a few times. This sequence joins TRBV5-4 and TRBJ2-7, with D possibly TRBD2 on 5 matching bases. Germline CDR1 and CDR2: SGHNT and YYREEE (reference sequence). V dropped 0 bases and J dropped 1 base, with 8 bases sitting between them. CDR3 length equals 14 residues. In nucleotides, the CDR3 is TGTGCCAGCAGCTTGGCGGGGAAATCCTACGAGCAGTACTTC. As protein: CASSLAGKSYEQYF.

The table lists this clone with a few counts. The V and J genes are TRBV10-3 and TRBJ2-5; 7 bases agree with TRBD2. Looked up from germline, CDR1 is ENHRY and CDR2 is SYGVKD. The CDR3 contains 15 residues. V was pared by 0 bases and J by 1 base, with 2 bases of the junction left unmatched. The CDR3 sequence is CAISESGGGQETQYF. CDR3 in DNA: TGTGCCATCAGTGAGTCTGGCGGGGGCCAAGAGACCCAGTACTTC.

The J gene is TRBJ1-5, the V gene TRBV4-3; D not resolved. Germline lookup yields CDR1 LGHNA and CDR2 YSLEER. The CDR3 has 19 residues. The ends were cut back, 0 bases at V and 2 bases at J, with 20 bases in the middle. CDR3 sequence (DNA): TGCGCCAGCAGCCAAGAAATGGGTCCCGGCCGGGTATGCAATCAGCCCCAGCATTTT. This gives the protein CASSQEMGPGRVCNQPQHF.

This clone turned up a few times. V usage is TRBV5-6 and J usage is TRBJ1-1; D call uncertain. V lost 3 bases, J lost 2 bases, and 8 bases lay in between. The V gene's germline CDR1 is SGHDT and CDR2 YYEEEE. This CDR3 has 13 residues. The CDR3 region is CASSWRHNTEAFF. The DNA of the CDR3 is TGTGCCAGCAGCTGGCGACACAACACTGAAGCTTTCTTT.

The chain employs TRBV28 and TRBJ2-5; 12 bases agree with TRBD1. Germline-derived CDR1 and CDR2 are MDHEN and SYDVKM. The CDR3 spans 15 residues. The trim removed 7 bases at V and 5 bases at J, leaving 8 bases unmatched. CDR3 residues: CASNPGQGAFETQYF. CDR3 DNA: TGTGCCAGCAATCCGGGACAGGGGGCGTTCGAGACCCAGTACTTC.

The chain employs TRBV6-6 and TRBJ2-2; D gene uncertain. V was cut by 10 bases and J by 0 bases, with 12 bases left in between. Germline-derived CDR1 and CDR2 are MNHNY and SVGAGI (reference sequence). The CDR3 has 14 residues. This CDR3 is CATFPIANTGELFF. The CDR3 DNA follows: TGTGCCACCTTTCCGATAGCGAACACCGGGGAGCTGTTTTTT.

This clone has just a few counts. The chain links TRBV6-5 to TRBJ2-7; TRBD2 matches at 11 bases. Germline CDR1 MNHEY, CDR2 SVGAGI. This CDR3 comprises 15 residues. V trimming: 6 bases; J trimming: 3 bases; junction bases outside the gene matches: 7. This chain's CDR3 is CASRPLAGALYEQYF. CDR3 in DNA: TGTGCCAGCAGACCACTAGCGGGGGCCCTCTACGAGCAGTACTTC.

This clone was counted only a few times. V usage is TRBV15 and J usage is TRBJ2-3; a possible D gene is TRBD2 (7 bases). The CDR3 covers 15 residues. The germline gives CDR1 LNHNV, CDR2 YYDKDF (reference sequence). The germline V and J ends were trimmed by 1 base and 2 bases, with 10 bases remaining between them. DNA of the CDR3: TGTGCCACCAGCAGAGGGGGGGGCCCCACAGATACGCAGTATTTT. Translation: CATSRGGGPTDTQYF.

This clone was observed a handful of times. This chain links TRBV5-1 with TRBJ2-1, with 8 nucleotides matching TRBD2. The junction had 13 bases not matched to a gene; V was cut back by 4 bases and J by 7 bases. Germline loops: CDR1 SGHRS, CDR2 YFSETQ. There are 16 residues in the CDR3. CDR3 nucleotide sequence: TGCGCCAGCAGCGTACAACGGGAGGGCCTTGGAAATGAGCAGTTCTTC. It yields the protein CASSVQREGLGNEQFF.

The chain has TRBV7-8 and TRBJ2-7; D remains ambiguous. In germline, CDR1 is SGHVS, CDR2 FQNEAQ. The CDR3 is made up of 13 amino acids. The germline V and J ends were trimmed by 3 bases and 3 bases, with 9 bases remaining between them. The CDR3 bases are TGTGCCAGCAGCTTGGCACGAATCTACGAGCAGTACTTC. It translates to CASSLARIYEQYF.

The chain has TRBV6-5 and TRBJ2-5, with TRBD2 identical over 8 bases. Germline V gene lookup returns CDR1 MNHEY and CDR2 SVGAGI. V shed 0 bases and J 3 bases; nucleotides not matched to a gene: 3. The CDR3 is made up of 15 amino acids. In DNA form, the CDR3 reads TGTGCCAGCAGTTACTCGAGACTAGCGAAAGAGACCCAGTACTTC. Amino acid sequence: CASSYSRLAKETQYF.